This T cell receptor (beta chain) was obtained from a study of lymphopenia after photon versus proton radiotherapy. Points from the study as a whole: Photon-treated patients lost naive T cells and TCR diversity; proton-treated stayed stable. Oligoclonal CD8+ Temra expansion after nadir drove photon patients' diversity drop.

Germline V gene sequence: CDR1 MNHNS, CDR2 SASEGT. The CDR3 sequence is 14 residues long. The J segment lost 3 bases and the V segment lost 3 bases, leaving 2 bases of the junction unmatched. Measured with immunoSEQ multiplex PCR; TCRdb has only the in-frame clones, and not every one. The sample shows fewer than 35,000 clones, roughly nine tenths of them seen only once. Comments on this clone: Antigen unknown.

The chain carries TRBV6-1 and TRBJ1-2; 9 positions agree with TRBD1. This TCR derives from a woman in her seventies with pancreatic cancer. Some clones in this sample may be carry-over from other donors' samples. The material was peripheral blood, obtained from a patient treated with proton-based radiotherapy. CDR3 residues: CASSETGGHYGYTF. The CDR3, as DNA: TGTGCCAGCAGTGAGACAGGGGGACACTATGGCTACACCTTC.